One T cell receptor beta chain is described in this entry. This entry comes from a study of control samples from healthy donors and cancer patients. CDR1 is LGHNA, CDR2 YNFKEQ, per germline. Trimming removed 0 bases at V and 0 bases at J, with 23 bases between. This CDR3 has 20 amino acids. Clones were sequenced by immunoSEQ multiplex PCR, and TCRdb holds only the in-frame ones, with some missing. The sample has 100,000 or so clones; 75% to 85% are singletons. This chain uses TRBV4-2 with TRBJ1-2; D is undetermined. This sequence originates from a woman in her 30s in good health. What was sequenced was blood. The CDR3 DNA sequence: TGTGCCAGCAGCCAAGAATATCCCCGAGAACGAGACATTACTAACTATGGCTACACCTTC. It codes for CASSQEYPRERDITNYGYTF.